The T cell receptor beta chain described here comes from a study of T-cell memory formation after mild COVID-19. Study details: Largely donor-specific sequence clusters came from two donors. Whole-study results and caveats: CD4+ contracting clones lay mainly in CM and EM, CD8+ ones in EMRA.

Germline CDR1 reads SQVTM; CDR2 reads ANQGSEA. The V gene end was trimmed by 1 base and the J gene end by 4 bases; junction bases not matched to a gene: 12. This CDR3 is built from 16 residues. This clonotype was found a few times. Its antigen is not identified. TCRdb reprocessed the 5' RACE reads with MiXCR, giving one entry per CDR3 protein. The sample contains approximately 490,000 distinct CDR3 sequences, around 21% of which appear only once. Sequenced input: PBMCs or a T cell subset sorted from them (not recorded which). This receptor was identified in an adult woman who had mild COVID-19 (a few samples of this study predate the infection). Cell type and time point are not known. The genes are TRBV29-1 and TRBJ1-2; 7 positions agree with TRBD1. CDR3 coding DNA: TGCAGCGTTGAAGTCCACAACAGGGGAGGTGGCTATGGCTACACCTTC. This gives the protein CSVEVHNRGGGYGYTF.